This T cell receptor (beta chain) was observed in a study of blood T cell repertoires in COVID-19 (dated by TCRdb to the early 2020s). Looking at the study overall: Collaborator samples came from the United States, Italy and Spain and covered acute and convalescent phases of COVID-19. Subjects who had been exposed to COVID-19, were actively infected with it, or had recovered from it provided the deeply sampled blood TCRbeta repertoires that made up the dataset. The sample metadata nearly always contained a de-identified subject ID, COVID-19 status, age in years and sex. A freely available public database, intended as a resource for researchers studying the immune response to SARS-CoV-2, is where the repertoires were released. Where available, HLA class I and class II types were taken from metadata supplied by the sample provider and were not determined by assay-based typing. The samples were drawn from the first 160 participants of the ongoing ImmuneRACE study and from over 950 subjects provided by 6 global collaborators. The prospective study material was composed of cDNA or gDNA derived from T cells, B-cell-depleted T cells, or PBMCs. On the study overall, not on this receptor specifically: The quantity of clinical and demographic metadata differed by source and by participant and was supplied without curation.

TCRbeta CDR3 regions were amplified from genomic DNA by means of the immunoSEQ Assay, a bias-controlled multiplex PCR. The paper's data handling went like this. Nucleated cell counts per sample were estimated from amplification of reference gene primers within the assay. Sequence reads were collapsed and filtered to measure the absolute abundance of every unique TCRbeta CDR3 rearrangement. For each sample, productive Simpson clonality was calculated by taking the square root of Simpson's diversity index across productive rearrangements. The immuneACCESS repertoire file appears here via TCRdb, limited to in-frame rearrangements. These files lack a portion of the clones; in checked studies, under half of the deficit traces to unresolved V genes, and the cause of the others is not known. V, J and clone size were drawn from that table, and D and trimming were deduced from the DNA. The sample records about 88,000 clones, 90% of which are singletons. The ten top clones hold over 5.5% of the sample.

From a lookup of the germline V gene (reference sequence), CDR1 and CDR2 are LNHDA and SQIVND. The CDR3 goes from the cysteine to the phenylalanine over 17 residues. Left in the record is the CDR3 DNA by itself, 51 bases read in frame from the first base. The trim is 5 bases for V and 2 bases for J, with a gap of 16 bases between the germline ends. About this clone itself: No antigen is known for it. The record has no base qualities; no much larger clone is one base away.

At one collaborating source in Seattle, patients were enrolled during active infection and were followed longitudinally through the course of disease. Each collaborating institution followed its own protocols to collect whole blood in K2EDTA tubes. For TCRbeta analysis, collaborators shipped samples in one of three forms: frozen whole blood, isolated PBMCs, or DNA extracted from either of those sample types. Sequencing was performed on peripheral blood. The V and J genes are TRBV19 and TRBJ2-6; TRBD1 is a possible D gene, resting on 5 matching bases. The receptor comes from a man between 18 and 35 years old with COVID-19, enrolled during active disease. Here the CDR3 is given as CASSPQGVGTGANVLTF. The sequenced DNA: TGTGCCAGTAGTCCTCAGGGCGTGGGCACTGGGGCCAACGTCCTGACTTTC.